The 21 T cell receptor beta chains in this list originate from one sample, sequenced in a study of control samples from healthy donors and cancer patients. The data were produced by immunoSEQ multiplex PCR, yet TCRdb's version contains in-frame clones alone and is incomplete. The table includes about 110,000 clones, 75% to 90% detected once. The sequencing sample was made of blood. The source is a woman in her 50s in good health.

The chain recombines TRBV19 with TRBJ1-6; D might be TRBD1 (5 bases). This CDR3 has 15 residues. From germline, CDR1 is LNHDA and CDR2 SQIVND (reference sequence). V was trimmed by 6 bases and J by 2 bases, leaving 11 bases between them. Written as DNA, the CDR3 is TGTGCCAGTAGGACGACAGCTGCCTATAATTCACCCCTCCACTTT. Encoded protein: CASRTTAAYNSPLHF.

The rearrangement joins TRBV21-1 to TRBJ2-7; the DNA was not compared with TRBD1, the D call given in the table. TRBV21-1 is a listed pseudogene. The CDR3 totals 15 residues. CDR3 region: CASSSPGQAFYEQYV. The CDR3 coding sequence is TGTGCCAGCAGCAGCCCGGGACAGGCCTTTTACGAGCAGTACGTC.

The chain employs TRBV5-6 and TRBJ2-7; D not resolved. The germline V gene encodes CDR1 SGHDT and CDR2 YYEEEE. The CDR3 consists of 13 residues. V dropped 0 bases and J dropped 4 bases, with 8 bases sitting between them. The CDR3 DNA reads TGTGCCAGCAGCTTGGTCACACCGTACGAGCAGTACTTC. It yields the protein CASSLVTPYEQYF.

The chain uses TRBV6-5 and TRBJ2-7; D gene unclear. The CDR3 covers 10 residues. Germline CDR1 reads MNHEY; CDR2 reads SVGAGI. The V end was cut by 9 bases, the J end by 4 bases, with 7 bases between. DNA of the CDR3: TGTGCCAGACAGCTTTACGAGCAGTACGTC. Translating gives CARQLYEQYV.

This clone was counted a single time. The chain joins TRBV29-1 to TRBJ2-7; 7 bases match TRBD2. CDR3 length equals 13 residues. CDR1 SQVTM and CDR2 ANQGSEA come from the germline V gene. V dropped 6 bases and J dropped 3; count of bases not matched to a gene: 8. CDR3 coding DNA: TGCAGCGTGCGTGGGGGGGATCGCTACGAGCAGTACTTC. Protein product: CSVRGGDRYEQYF.

The chain employs TRBV27 and TRBJ1-5; D remains ambiguous. Trimming removed 5 bases from V and 5 bases from J, with 19 bases in between. CDR1 and CDR2 (germline): MNHEY, SMNVEV (reference sequence). The CDR3 extends over 16 amino acids. This chain's CDR3 is CASSQVPFWRDQPQHF. The CDR3 DNA is TGTGCCAGCAGTCAAGTCCCGTTTTGGAGGGATCAGCCCCAGCATTTT.

Only one count was recorded for this clone. This chain links TRBV19 with TRBJ2-3; no reliable D call. This CDR3 is 13 amino acids long. V lost 0 bases and J 10 bases, leaving 11 bases between the germline ends. Per germline, CDR1 LNHDA and CDR2 SQIVND (reference sequence). CDR3 DNA: TGTGCCAGTAGTATAGATCCTCTGGCGGCGCAGTATTTT. It translates to CASSIDPLAAQYF.

The chain recombines TRBV12-5 with TRBJ2-7; 7 nucleotides agree with TRBD1. Trimming removed 1 base from V and 6 bases from J; junction bases left unmatched: 0. This CDR3 has 12 residues. Germline V gene sequence: CDR1 LGHNT, CDR2 FRNRAP. CDR3 in amino acids: CASGLDRGEQYV. For the CDR3, the DNA is TGTGCTAGTGGTTTGGACAGGGGCGAGCAGTACGTC.

This clone is a singleton in its sample. The chain uses TRBV7-6 and TRBJ2-3; 7 nucleotides agree with TRBD2. From germline, CDR1 is SGHVS and CDR2 FNYEAQ. This CDR3 contains 20 residues. Trimming cost V 1 base and J 4 bases; bases outside gene matches: 20. CDR3 in amino acids: CASSLETRLLTNRGADTQYF. CDR3 coding DNA: TGTGCCAGCAGCTTAGAGACTCGGCTTCTAACTAACCGGGGGGCAGATACGCAGTATTTT.

V is TRBV6-1 and J is TRBJ2-2; D possibly corresponds to TRBD2 (6 bases). The ends were cut back, 3 bases at V and 7 bases at J, with 12 bases in the middle. From germline, CDR1 is MNHNS and CDR2 SASEGT. This CDR3 is built from 14 residues. CDR3 amino acids: CASSESPGSGELFF. In DNA, the CDR3 is TGTGCCAGCAGTGAGTCACCCGGGAGCGGGGAGCTGTTTTTT.

This chain connects TRBV20-1 to TRBJ1-2; tentative D call: TRBD1 (5 bases). Germline loops: CDR1 DFQATT, CDR2 SNEGSKA (reference sequence). The V gene lost 7 bases and the J gene lost 8 bases, with 14 bases spanning the gap. The CDR3 has 11 amino acids. CDR3 sequence reads: CSVPGPWGYTF. The CDR3 region has the DNA TGCAGTGTTCCGGGACCTTGGGGCTACACCTTC.

This clone has just one count. The chain combines TRBV2 with TRBJ2-7; the match to TRBD1 covers 9 bases. The CDR3 extends over 16 amino acids. J gave up 7 bases and V 2 bases, and 12 bases lay outside the gene matches. CDR1 is SNHLY and CDR2 is FYNNEI in the germline V gene. The DNA of the CDR3 is TGTGCCAGCAGTGAACCTACAGGGGGCGCCCCCCGGGAGCAGTACTTC. This gives the protein CASSEPTGGAPREQYF.

This clone was counted a single time. The rearrangement links TRBV30 to TRBJ2-7; D not resolved. V gave up 1 base and J gave up 1 base, with 17 bases separating them. The CDR3 extends over 16 amino acids. CDR1 and CDR2 from the germline V gene are GTSNPN and SVGIG (reference sequence). The CDR3 here is CAWSALTGLPSYEQYF. The DNA of the CDR3 is TGTGCCTGGAGTGCCTTAACCGGCCTTCCATCCTACGAGCAGTACTTC. Looking up the rest from reference TRBV30 and TRBJ2-7 gives the full variable domain: SQTIHQWPATLVQPVGSPLSLECTVEGTSNPNLYWYRQAAGRGLQLLFYSVGIGQISSEVPQNLSASRPQDRQFILSSKKLLLSDSGFYLCAWSALTGLPSYEQYFGPGTRLTVT.

CDR3 in DNA: TGTGCCAGCAGTTTATCCAGGGATGTCACTGAAGCTTTCTTT. Translation gives CASSLSRDVTEAFF. The V gene is TRBV27, the J gene TRBJ1-1; D is perhaps TRBD1 (5 bases). CDR1 is MNHEY, CDR2 SMNVEV, per germline (reference sequence). The V end lost 0 bases, the J end lost 4 bases, and 9 bases lay between the germline ends. CDR3 length: 14 residues.

The chain recombines TRBV28 with TRBJ1-5, with TRBD1 identical over 9 bases. The CDR3 loop spans 16 amino acids. Germline V gives CDR1 MDHEN, CDR2 SYDVKM. With 6 bases clipped from V and 5 bases from J, the junction kept 11 bases outside the gene matches. CDR3 residues: CASRLSSGTGYQPQHF. The CDR3 DNA sequence: TGTGCCAGCAGACTAAGCTCCGGGACAGGGTATCAGCCCCAGCATTTT. Drawing the rest from reference TRBV28 and TRBJ1-5, the complete variable domain is DVKVTQSSRYLVKRTGEKVFLECVQDMDHENMFWYRQDPGLGLRLIYFSYDVKMKEKGDIPEGYSVSREKKERFSLILESASTNQTSMYLCASRLSSGTGYQPQHFGDGTRLSIL.

V and J are TRBV7-3 and TRBJ1-1, with 7 bases that match TRBD1. J gave up 5 bases and V 2 bases, and 2 bases lay outside the gene matches. Germline lookup yields CDR1 SGHTA and CDR2 FQGTGA. CDR3 length: 13 residues. DNA for the CDR3: TGTGCCAGCAGCTTATCAGGGGGGACTGAAGCTTTCTTT. Protein product: CASSLSGGTEAFF.

The V and J genes are TRBV7-3 and TRBJ2-1; TRBD1 might be the D (6 bases). V shed 5 bases and J shed 8 bases, with 13 bases lying between them. CDR1 SGHTA and CDR2 FQGTGA come from the germline V gene. The CDR3 totals 13 residues. CDR3 nucleotide sequence: TGTGCCAGCAGCACAGGGTCGGGCGATGAGCAGTTCTTC. This gives the protein CASSTGSGDEQFF.

This clone was recorded once. J is TRBJ2-7 and V is TRBV30, with 11 bases aligning to TRBD2. The CDR3 is 13 amino acids. Losses at the gene ends were 3 bases for V and 6 bases for J; bases not matched to a gene: 4. Germline values: CDR1 GTSNPN, CDR2 SVGIG (reference sequence). The CDR3 DNA is TGTGCCTGGAGACTAGCGGGAGCACGCGAGCAGTACGTC. This codes for CAWRLAGAREQYV.

The V and J genes are TRBV7-9 and TRBJ1-2; 8 bases agree with TRBD1. The CDR3 runs 16 residues. CDR1 SEHNR and CDR2 FQNEAQ come from the germline V gene (reference sequence). V was pared by 5 bases and J by 7 bases, with 15 bases of the junction left unmatched. DNA of the CDR3: TGTGCCAGCAGCGCCCGTCAAGATGGACAGGGAAGTGGCTACACCTTC. Translation: CASSARQDGQGSGYTF.

The gene calls are TRBV6-5 and TRBJ2-3; D is perhaps TRBD2 (6 bases). The ends were cut back, 5 bases at V and 0 bases at J, with 12 bases in the middle. CDR3 length: 15 amino acids. Germline CDR1 and CDR2: MNHEY and SVGAGI. CDR3 loop: CASSRGRSSTDTQYF. Here the CDR3 DNA reads TGTGCCAGCAGTCGGGGGAGGTCTAGCACAGATACGCAGTATTTT.

The chain has TRBV4-2 and TRBJ2-3; TRBD2 matches 8 bases. CDR3 length: 17 residues. J was trimmed by 5 bases and V by 1 base; bases with no gene match: 11. Germline V gene lookup returns CDR1 LGHNA and CDR2 YNFKEQ. The DNA of the CDR3 is TGTGCCAGCAGCCAAGTGGGGGGGACTAGATTGGGAGATACGCAGTATTTT. Residues: CASSQVGGTRLGDTQYF.